This TCR beta chain came from a study of cytomegalovirus exposure and HLA in healthy donors. On this clone itself: Different DNA sequences within this sample yield the same CDR3.

Germline loops: CDR1 SEHNR, CDR2 FQNEAQ (reference sequence). Between the trimmed V and J ends, which lost 3 bases and 8 bases, there was a span of 14 bases. The CDR3 length is 14 residues. The primer mix had 60 Vbeta and 13 Jbeta primers. Repertoires were generated with immunoSEQ multiplex PCR, while TCRdb's copy carries only in-frame clones and drops some. The sample holds 150,000 or so clones, 60% to 80% seen once. This rearrangement joins TRBV7-9 to TRBJ1-3, with a weak D call TRBD1 (5 bases). The sample was PBMCs. This clonotype originated in a woman aged 35 to 49 in good health and CMV-seropositive. In DNA, the CDR3 is TGTGCCAGCAGCTTTGGGGGGTTGTCGGACACCATATATTTT. The encoded protein is CASSFGGLSDTIYF. Drawing the rest from reference TRBV7-9 and TRBJ1-3, the complete variable domain is DTGVSQNPRHKITKRGQNVTFRCDPISEHNRLYWYRQTLGQGPEFLTYFQNEAQLEKSRLLSDRFSAERPKGSFSTLEIQRTEQGDSAMYLCASSFGGLSDTIYFGEGSWLTVV.